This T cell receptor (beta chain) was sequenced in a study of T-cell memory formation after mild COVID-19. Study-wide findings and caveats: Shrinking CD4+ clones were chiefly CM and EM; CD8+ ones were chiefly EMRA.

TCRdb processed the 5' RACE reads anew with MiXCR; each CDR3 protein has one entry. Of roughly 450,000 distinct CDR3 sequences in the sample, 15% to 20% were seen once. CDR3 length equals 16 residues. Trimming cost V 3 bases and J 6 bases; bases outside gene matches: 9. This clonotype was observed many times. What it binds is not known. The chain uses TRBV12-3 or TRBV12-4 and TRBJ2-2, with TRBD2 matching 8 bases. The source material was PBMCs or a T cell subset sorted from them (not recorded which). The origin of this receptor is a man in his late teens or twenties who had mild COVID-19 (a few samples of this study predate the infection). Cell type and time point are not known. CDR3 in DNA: TGTGCCAGCAGTTTCTCCGGGACTAGTGGTGCCGGGGAGCTGTTTTTT. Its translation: CASSFSGTSGAGELFF.